Described below is a single TCR beta chain sequence and its context. Its antigen is unknown. The sample is drawn from a study of shared clonotypes between healthy human individuals. Using immunoSEQ multiplex PCR, the repertoire was profiled, and TCRdb retains in-frame clones only, with some absent. The sample lists about 2.2 million clones, roughly 93% occurring once. Naive CD8 cells, CD45RO-negative and positively selected for CCR7, excluded terminally differentiated effector memory CD45RA+ cells. Every one of the donors was a Caucasian adult that lived in Nashville, Tennessee. Study-level points and caveats: A reduction in generation probabilities was seen for non-shared clonotypes relative to those shared by all four donors. Richness estimates generally favored naive over memory subsets.

Unmatched junction bases numbered 14, after V lost 8 bases and J lost 8 bases. CDR3 length equals 15 residues. Germline CDR1 is SNHLY and CDR2 is FYNNEI. The origin of this receptor is a man between 18 and 35 years old in good health. Some clones in this sample may be carry-over from other donors' samples. The chain couples TRBV2 to TRBJ2-1; 8 nucleotides align to TRBD2. Sequencing was carried out using naive CD8+ T cells from PBMCs. CDR3 bases: TGTGCCAGCGGTTCAGCGGGAGACGGATCCGATGAGCAGTTCTTC. Amino acids: CASGSAGDGSDEQFF.